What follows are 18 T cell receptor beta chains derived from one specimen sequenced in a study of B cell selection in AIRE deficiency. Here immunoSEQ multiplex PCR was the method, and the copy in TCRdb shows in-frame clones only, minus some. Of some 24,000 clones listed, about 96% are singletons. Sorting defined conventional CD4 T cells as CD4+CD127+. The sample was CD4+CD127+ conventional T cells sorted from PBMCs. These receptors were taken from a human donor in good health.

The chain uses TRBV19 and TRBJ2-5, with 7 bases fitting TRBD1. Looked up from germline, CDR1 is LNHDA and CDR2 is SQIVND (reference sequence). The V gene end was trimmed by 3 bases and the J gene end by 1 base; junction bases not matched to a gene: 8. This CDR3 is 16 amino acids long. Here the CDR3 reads CASSIGTATFQETQYF. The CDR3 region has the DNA TGTGCCAGTAGTATCGGGACAGCAACTTTCCAAGAGACCCAGTACTTC.

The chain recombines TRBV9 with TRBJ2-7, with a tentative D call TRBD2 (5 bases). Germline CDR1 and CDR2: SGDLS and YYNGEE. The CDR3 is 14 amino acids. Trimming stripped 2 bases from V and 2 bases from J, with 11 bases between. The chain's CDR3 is CASSVEERTYEQYF. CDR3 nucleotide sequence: TGTGCCAGCAGCGTCGAAGAGCGGACCTACGAGCAGTACTTC.

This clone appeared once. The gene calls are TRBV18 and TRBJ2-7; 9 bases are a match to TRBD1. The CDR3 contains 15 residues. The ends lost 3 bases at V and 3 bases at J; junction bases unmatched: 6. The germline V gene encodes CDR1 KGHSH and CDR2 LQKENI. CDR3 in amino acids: CASSPGGQGGYEQYF. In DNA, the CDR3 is TGTGCCAGCTCACCCGGGGGACAGGGAGGCTACGAGCAGTACTTC. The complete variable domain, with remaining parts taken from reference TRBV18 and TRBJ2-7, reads NAGVMQNPRHLVRRRGQEARLRCSPMKGHSHVYWYRQLPEEGLKFMVYLQKENIIDESGMPKERFSAEFPKEGPSILRIQQVVRGDSAAYFCASSPGGQGGYEQYFGPGTRLTVT.

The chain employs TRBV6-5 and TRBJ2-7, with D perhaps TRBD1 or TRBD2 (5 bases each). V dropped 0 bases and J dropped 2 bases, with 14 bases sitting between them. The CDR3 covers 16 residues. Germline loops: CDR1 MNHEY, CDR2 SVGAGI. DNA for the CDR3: TGTGCCAGCAGTTACTCTCCCGGGACGGGTGCCTACGAGCAGTACTTC. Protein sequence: CASSYSPGTGAYEQYF.

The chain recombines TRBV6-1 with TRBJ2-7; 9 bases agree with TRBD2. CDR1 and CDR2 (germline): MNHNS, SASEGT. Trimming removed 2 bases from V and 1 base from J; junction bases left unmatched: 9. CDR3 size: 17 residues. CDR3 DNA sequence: TGTGCCAGCAGTGAATTGGTAGGAACTAGCGGGTCCTACGAGCAGTACTTC. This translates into CASSELVGTSGSYEQYF.

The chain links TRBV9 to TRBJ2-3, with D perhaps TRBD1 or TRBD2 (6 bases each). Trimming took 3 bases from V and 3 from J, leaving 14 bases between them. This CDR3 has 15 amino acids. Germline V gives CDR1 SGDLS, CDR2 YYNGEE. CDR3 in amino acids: CASSEGGGGTDTQYF. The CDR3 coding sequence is TGTGCCAGCAGCGAAGGAGGGGGTGGTACAGATACGCAGTATTTT.

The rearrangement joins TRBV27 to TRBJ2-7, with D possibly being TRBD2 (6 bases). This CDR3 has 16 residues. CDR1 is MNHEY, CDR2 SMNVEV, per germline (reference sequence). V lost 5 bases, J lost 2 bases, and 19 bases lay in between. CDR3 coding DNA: TGTGCCAGCAGTCACCCGCCGGGGGTCCACCCCTACGAGCAGTACTTC. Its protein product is CASSHPPGVHPYEQYF.

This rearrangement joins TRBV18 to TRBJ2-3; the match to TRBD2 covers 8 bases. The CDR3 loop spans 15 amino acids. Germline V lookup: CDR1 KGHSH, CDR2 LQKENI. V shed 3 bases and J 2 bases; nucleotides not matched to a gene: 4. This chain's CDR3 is CASSPGLGNTDTQYF. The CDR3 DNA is TGTGCCAGCTCACCGGGACTAGGGAACACAGATACGCAGTATTTT.

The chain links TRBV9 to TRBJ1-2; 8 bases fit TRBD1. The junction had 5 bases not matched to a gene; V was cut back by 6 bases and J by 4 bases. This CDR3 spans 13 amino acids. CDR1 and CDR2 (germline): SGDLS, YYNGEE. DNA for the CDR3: TGTGCCAGCAACCCAGGGGGCGGCTATGGCTACACCTTC. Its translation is CASNPGGGYGYTF.

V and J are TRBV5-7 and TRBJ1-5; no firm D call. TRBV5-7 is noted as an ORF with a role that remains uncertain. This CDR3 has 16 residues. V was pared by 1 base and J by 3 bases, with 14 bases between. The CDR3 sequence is CASSLLGLWFNQPQHF. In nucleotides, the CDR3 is TGTGCCAGCAGCTTGCTTGGGTTGTGGTTCAATCAGCCCCAGCATTTT.

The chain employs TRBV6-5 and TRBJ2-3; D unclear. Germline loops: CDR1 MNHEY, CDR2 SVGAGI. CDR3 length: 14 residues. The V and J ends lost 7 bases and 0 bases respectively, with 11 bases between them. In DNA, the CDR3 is TGTGCCAGCAAGGAGAGCCTCAGCACAGATACGCAGTATTTT. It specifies CASKESLSTDTQYF.

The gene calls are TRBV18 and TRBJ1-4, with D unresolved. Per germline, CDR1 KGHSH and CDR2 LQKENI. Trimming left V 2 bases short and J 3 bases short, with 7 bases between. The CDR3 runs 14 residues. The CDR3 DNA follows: TGTGCCAGCTCACCAGGGGATTCTAATGAAAAACTGTTTTTT. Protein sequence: CASSPGDSNEKLFF.

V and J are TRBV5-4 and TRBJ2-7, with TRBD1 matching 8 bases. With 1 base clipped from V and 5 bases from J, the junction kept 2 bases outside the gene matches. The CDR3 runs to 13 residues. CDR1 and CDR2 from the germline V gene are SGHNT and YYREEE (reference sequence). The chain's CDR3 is CASSLTGGDEQYF. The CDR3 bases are TGTGCCAGCAGCTTGACAGGGGGTGACGAGCAGTACTTC.

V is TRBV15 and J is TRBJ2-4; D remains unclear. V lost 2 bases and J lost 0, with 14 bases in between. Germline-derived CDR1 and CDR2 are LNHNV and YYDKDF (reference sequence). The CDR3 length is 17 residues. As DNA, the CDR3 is TGTGCCACCAGCAGATCCCCCGGGCCGGCAGCCAAAAACATTCAGTACTTC. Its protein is CATSRSPGPAAKNIQYF. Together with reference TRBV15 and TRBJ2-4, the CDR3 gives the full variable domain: DAMVIQNPRYQVTQFGKPVTLSCSQTLNHNVMYWYQQKSSQAPKLLFHYYDKDFNNEADTPDNFQSRRPNTSFCFLDIRSPGLGDTAMYLCATSRSPGPAAKNIQYFGAGTRLSVL.

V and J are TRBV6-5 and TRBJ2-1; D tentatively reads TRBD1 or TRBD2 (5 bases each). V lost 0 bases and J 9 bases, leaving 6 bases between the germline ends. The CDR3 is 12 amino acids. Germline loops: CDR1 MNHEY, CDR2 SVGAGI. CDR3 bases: TGTGCCAGCAGTTACTCGAGGGGTGAGCAGTTCTTC. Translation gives CASSYSRGEQFF.

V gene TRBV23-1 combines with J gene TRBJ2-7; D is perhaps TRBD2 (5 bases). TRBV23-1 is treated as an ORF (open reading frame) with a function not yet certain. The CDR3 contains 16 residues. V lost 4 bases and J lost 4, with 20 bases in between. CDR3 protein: CASSPYLDFSSYEQYF. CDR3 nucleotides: TGCGCCAGCAGTCCCTATCTGGACTTCTCCTCGTACGAGCAGTACTTC.

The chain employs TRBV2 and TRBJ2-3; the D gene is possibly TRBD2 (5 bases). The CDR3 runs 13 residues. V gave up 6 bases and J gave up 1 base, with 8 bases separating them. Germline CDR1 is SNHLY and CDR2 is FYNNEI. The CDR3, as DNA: TGTGCCAGCAGAGCGGATGGCACAGATACGCAGTATTTT. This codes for CASRADGTDTQYF.

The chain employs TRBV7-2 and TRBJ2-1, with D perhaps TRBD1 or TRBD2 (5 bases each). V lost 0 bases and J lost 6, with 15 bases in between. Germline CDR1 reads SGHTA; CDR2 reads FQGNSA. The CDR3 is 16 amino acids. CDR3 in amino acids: CASSLAGTAGANEQFF. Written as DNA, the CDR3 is TGTGCCAGCAGCTTAGCCGGGACCGCCGGGGCCAATGAGCAGTTCTTC.